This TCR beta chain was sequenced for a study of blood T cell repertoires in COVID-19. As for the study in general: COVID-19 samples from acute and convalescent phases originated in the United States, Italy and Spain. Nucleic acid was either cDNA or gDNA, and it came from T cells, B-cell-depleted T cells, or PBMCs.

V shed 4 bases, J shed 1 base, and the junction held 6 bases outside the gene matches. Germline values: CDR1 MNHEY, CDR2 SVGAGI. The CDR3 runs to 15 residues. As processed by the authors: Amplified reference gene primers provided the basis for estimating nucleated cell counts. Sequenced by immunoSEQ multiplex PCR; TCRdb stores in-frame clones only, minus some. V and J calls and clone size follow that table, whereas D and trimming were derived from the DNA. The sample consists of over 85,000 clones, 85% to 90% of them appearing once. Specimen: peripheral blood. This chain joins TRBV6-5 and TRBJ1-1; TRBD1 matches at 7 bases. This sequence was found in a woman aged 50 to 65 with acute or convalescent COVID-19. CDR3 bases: TGTGCCAGCAGTTCCCCTGACAGGGCGAACACTGAAGCTTTCTTT. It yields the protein CASSSPDRANTEAFF.